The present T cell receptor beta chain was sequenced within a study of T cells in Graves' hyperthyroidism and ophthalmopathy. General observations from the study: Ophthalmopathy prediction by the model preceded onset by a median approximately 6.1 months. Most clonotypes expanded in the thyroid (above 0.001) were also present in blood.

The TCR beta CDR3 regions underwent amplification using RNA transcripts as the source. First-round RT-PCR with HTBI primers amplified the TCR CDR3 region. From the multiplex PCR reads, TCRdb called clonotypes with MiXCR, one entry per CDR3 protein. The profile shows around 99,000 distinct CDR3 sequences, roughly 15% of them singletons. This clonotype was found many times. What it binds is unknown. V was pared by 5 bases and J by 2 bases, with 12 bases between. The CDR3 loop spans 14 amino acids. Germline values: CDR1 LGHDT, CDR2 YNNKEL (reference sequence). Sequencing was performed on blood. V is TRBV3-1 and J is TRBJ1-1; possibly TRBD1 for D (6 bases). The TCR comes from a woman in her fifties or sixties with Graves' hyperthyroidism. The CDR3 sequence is CASSKRTDNTEAFF. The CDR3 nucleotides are TGTGCCAGCAGCAAACGGACAGATAACACTGAAGCTTTCTTT.